The 17 T cell receptor beta chains listed next were all sequenced from one sample in a study of blood T cell repertoires in COVID-19. Libraries were prepared by immunoSEQ multiplex PCR; TCRdb keeps only in-frame clonotypes and omits some of them. The table records more than 250,000 clones, around 89% of them present only once. The sample comprised peripheral blood. The receptors stem from a man between 18 and 29 years old who had recovered from COVID-19.

For this clone: Within the sample, other DNA sequences also encode this same CDR3. J is TRBJ2-1 and V is TRBV5-1; 8 bases are a match to TRBD1. This CDR3 has 14 amino acids. Trimming took 2 bases from V and 7 from J; bases not matched to a gene: 5. CDR1 is SGHRS and CDR2 is YFSETQ in the germline V gene. CDR3 region: CASSFGTGGNEQFF. For the CDR3, the DNA is TGCGCCAGCAGCTTCGGCACAGGGGGAAATGAGCAGTTCTTC.

The J gene is TRBJ1-2, the V gene TRBV7-2; 8 bases line up with TRBD1. Germline-derived CDR1 and CDR2 are SGHTA and FQGNSA. J was trimmed by 5 bases and V by 4 bases; bases with no gene match: 12. The CDR3 runs to 16 residues. CDR3 protein: CASSSLPGGDLYGYTF. The DNA of the CDR3 is TGTGCCAGCAGCTCCCTCCCAGGGGGCGATTTATATGGCTACACCTTC.

In its sample, this clone was seen once. J is TRBJ1-1 and V is TRBV6-5; a possible D gene is TRBD1 (5 bases). Germline lookup yields CDR1 MNHEY and CDR2 SVGAGI. CDR3 length: 14 amino acids. V gave up 4 bases and J gave up 5 bases, with 14 bases separating them. This CDR3 is CASSFLQQATEAFF. The CDR3 DNA reads as TGTGCCAGCAGTTTCCTACAACAGGCAACTGAAGCTTTCTTT.

The chain recombines TRBV10-3 with TRBJ1-2; 7 positions agree with TRBD1. The CDR3 contains 16 residues. The ends lost 1 base at V and 1 base at J; junction bases unmatched: 6. From germline, CDR1 is ENHRY and CDR2 SYGVKD. The CDR3 loop is CAISEWGQPSNYGYTF. DNA of the CDR3: TGTGCCATCAGTGAGTGGGGACAGCCGAGTAACTATGGCTACACCTTC.

The chain recombines TRBV10-1 with TRBJ2-2; TRBD2 is a possible D gene (5 bases). CDR3 length: 14 amino acids. Looked up from germline, CDR1 is WNHNN and CDR2 is SYGVQD (reference sequence). The V gene lost 6 bases and the J gene lost 3 bases, with 11 bases spanning the gap. The CDR3 spells CASRPSRDTGELFF. The DNA for the CDR3 is TGCGCCAGCAGGCCCTCGAGGGACACCGGGGAGCTGTTTTTT.

The rearrangement joins TRBV7-3 to TRBJ2-1; 9 positions match TRBD2. CDR3 length: 13 residues. V lost 4 bases to trimming and J lost 10 bases; unmatched junction nucleotides: 5. Germline V lookup: CDR1 SGHTA, CDR2 FQGTGA. The DNA for the CDR3 is TGTGCCAGCAGCTACGGGACTAGCAGCGAGCAGTTCTTC. Residues: CASSYGTSSEQFF.

In the case of this clone: At one of its ends the junction is not consistent with the germline gene, which may arise from a read error. V is TRBV12-3 or TRBV12-4 and J is TRBJ1-2; 7 bases match TRBD1. This CDR3 spans 10 amino acids. CDR3 sequence (DNA): TGTGCCGGAGGGCGACAGGGAGTTACATTC. As protein: CAGGRQGVTF.

V and J are TRBV7-2 and TRBJ2-2, with 10 bases aligning to TRBD2. Germline assignment: CDR1 SGHTA and CDR2 FQGNSA. This CDR3 spans 17 amino acids. Unmatched junction bases numbered 5, after V lost 1 base and J lost 3 bases. This CDR3 is CASSLVPAGGHTGELFF. CDR3 nucleotides: TGTGCCAGCAGCTTAGTTCCAGCGGGGGGGCACACCGGGGAGCTGTTTTTT.

This clone was picked up one time. The chain recombines TRBV4-3 with TRBJ2-7; tentative D call: TRBD1 (6 bases). Germline CDR1 and CDR2: LGHNA and YSLEER. Trimming removed 0 bases at V and 3 bases at J, with 12 bases between. This CDR3 contains 15 residues. In DNA, the CDR3 is TGCGCCAGCAGCCAAGATAACGGCAGGGGCTACGAGCAGTACTTC. Encoded protein: CASSQDNGRGYEQYF.

The chain recombines TRBV4-3 with TRBJ2-6, with 7 bases matching TRBD1. Germline V gene data show CDR1 as LGHNA and CDR2 as YSLEER. CDR3 length: 18 residues. V was clipped by 2 bases and J by 0 bases; unmatched bases: 7. The CDR3 sequence is CASSQTGVAFSGANVLTF. The DNA for the CDR3 is TGCGCCAGCAGCCAAACAGGGGTCGCCTTCTCTGGGGCCAACGTCCTGACTTTC.

This clone was seen a handful of times. The genes are TRBV4-1 and TRBJ2-7; possibly TRBD2 for D (5 bases). CDR1 is MGHRA, CDR2 YSYEKL, per germline. There are 17 residues in the CDR3. Trimming left V 2 bases short and J 0 bases short, with 17 bases between. The CDR3 sequence is CASSQFHLEAVSYEQYF. In DNA, the CDR3 is TGCGCCAGCAGCCAATTCCACTTGGAGGCAGTCTCCTACGAGCAGTACTTC.

V and J are TRBV14 and TRBJ2-1; 7 bases map to TRBD2. CDR1 and CDR2 from the germline V gene are SGHDN and FVKESK. The ends lost 1 base at V and 7 bases at J; junction bases unmatched: 10. The CDR3 is made up of 16 amino acids. CDR3 sequence reads: CASSQASTPGLNEQFF. The CDR3, as DNA: TGTGCCAGCAGCCAAGCTTCAACTCCGGGACTAAATGAGCAGTTCTTC. The variable domain in full, with the rest retrieved from reference TRBV14 and TRBJ2-1, is EAGVTQFPSHSVIEKGQTVTLRCDPISGHDNLYWYRRVMGKEIKFLLHFVKESKQDESGMPNNRFLAERTGGTYSTLKVQPAELEDSGVYFCASSQASTPGLNEQFFGPGTRLTVL.

The V gene is TRBV29-1, the J gene TRBJ2-7; possible D gene TRBD1, 6 bases. The CDR3 contains 13 residues. From germline, CDR1 is SQVTM and CDR2 ANQGSEA. V dropped 3 bases and J dropped 2 bases, with 11 bases sitting between them. The CDR3 sequence is CSVEKGVAYEQYF. The CDR3 bases are TGCAGCGTTGAGAAGGGGGTGGCCTACGAGCAGTACTTC.

Only one count was recorded for this clone. The rearrangement uses TRBV11-3 and TRBJ1-5; 11 nucleotides match TRBD1. With V trimmed by 4 bases and J by 2 bases, 16 bases remained unmatched. The CDR3 covers 20 residues. From germline, CDR1 is SGHNT and CDR2 YENEEA. Written as DNA, the CDR3 is TGTGCCAGCAGCTCCCCTTTACGGACAGGGGGCGCCGTGGGCAATCAGCCCCAGCATTTT. Its protein product is CASSSPLRTGGAVGNQPQHF.

V is TRBV19 and J is TRBJ2-1, with 7 positions matching TRBD2. The CDR3 sequence is 14 residues long. The J segment lost 2 bases and the V segment lost 5 bases, leaving 3 bases of the junction unmatched. Germline assignment: CDR1 LNHDA and CDR2 SQIVND (reference sequence). The CDR3 loop reads CASSAGEPYNEQFF. The CDR3 DNA reads as TGTGCCAGTAGTGCGGGGGAACCCTACAATGAGCAGTTCTTC.

This sequence joins TRBV6-5 and TRBJ1-2; 8 bases align to TRBD1. Germline loops: CDR1 MNHEY, CDR2 SVGAGI. V was clipped by 7 bases and J by 4 bases; unmatched bases: 5. The CDR3 has 13 amino acids. CDR3 nucleotide sequence: TGTGCCAGCACTCACGACAGGGGCTATGGCTACACCTTC. Protein sequence: CASTHDRGYGYTF.

This clone appeared a single time. The chain employs TRBV7-3 and TRBJ2-1; 9 bases fit TRBD1. Germline loops: CDR1 SGHTA, CDR2 FQGTGA. J was trimmed by 9 bases and V by 5 bases; bases with no gene match: 8. The CDR3 consists of 14 residues. In DNA, the CDR3 is TGTGCCAGCAGCCAGCGGACAGGGGTCAGTGAGCAGTTCTTC. This translates into CASSQRTGVSEQFF.